Listed below are T cell receptor beta chains from one sample, sequenced in a study of cytomegalovirus exposure and HLA in healthy donors. Only in-frame clones appear in the TCRdb table, and some are missing; sequencing was by immunoSEQ multiplex PCR. Its table lists 35,000 to 45,000 clones. Sequences were obtained from PBMCs. The receptors originated from a male donor in good health and CMV-seronegative. Both conserved end residues are part of each CDR3. D genes are given only for firm matches.

v_gene,j_gene,d_gene,CDR3nt,CDR3aa
TRBV19,TRBJ1-3,NA,TGTGCCAGTAGTATGAACACAGACTCTGGAAACACCATATATTTT,CASSMNTDSGNTIYF
TRBV5-4,TRBJ1-1,TRBD1,TGTGCCAGCAGCGACAGGACAGGGGTCGTAGCTTTCTTT,CASSDRTGVVAFF
TRBV5-5,TRBJ2-7,TRBD1,TGTGCCAGCAGCCCCACAGGGGGCCCCTACGAGCAGTACTTC,CASSPTGGPYEQYF
TRBV19,TRBJ2-2,TRBD2,TGTGCCAGTATCGCTAGCGGACTGAACACCGGGGAGCTGTTTTTT,CASIASGLNTGELFF
TRBV7-8,TRBJ2-7,NA,TGTGCCAGCAGCCCCCAGGGGGGCGTCTACGAGCAGTACTTC,CASSPQGGVYEQYF
TRBV14,TRBJ2-1,TRBD2,TGTGCCAGCAGCCAAGAGTCAATGGGACTAGGTGGCGAGCAGTTCTTC,CASSQESMGLGGEQFF
TRBV15,TRBJ2-4,TRBD2,TGTGCCACCAGCAGCCGAAGCGGGAAGCTCAAAAACATTCAGTACTTC,CATSSRSGKLKNIQYF
TRBV5-5,TRBJ2-3,NA,TGTGCCCCCAGCATGCCCACTAGACGGATAATGGGCACAGATACGCAGTATTTT,CAPSMPTRRIMGTDTQYF
TRBV6-5,TRBJ2-1,TRBD1,TGTGCCAGCAGTTACGGGCCGGGACAGTACAATGAGCAGTTCTTC,CASSYGPGQYNEQFF
TRBV27,TRBJ2-7,NA,TGTGCCAGCAGTTTTAGTGGTGGCTACGAGCAGTACTTC,CASSFSGGYEQYF
TRBV29-1,TRBJ2-5,TRBD2,TGCAGCGTTGAAGGTTCCCTAGCGGGAGTACAAGAGACCCAGTACTTC,CSVEGSLAGVQETQYF
TRBV4-1,TRBJ2-3,NA,TGCGCCAGCAGCCAAGGGGCAGGGGTGCGAGCGACTGAAAGCACAGATACGCAGTATTTT,CASSQGAGVRATESTDTQYF
TRBV21-1,TRBJ2-1,NA,TGTGCCAGCAGCAAAGGTAGCGGGAGATACAATGAGCAGTTCTTC,CASSKGSGRYNEQFF
TRBV6-1,TRBJ1-2,TRBD1,TGTGCCAGCAGTGAAGGGACAGGGAACTATGGCTACACCTTC,CASSEGTGNYGYTF
TRBV7-9,TRBJ1-1,NA,TGTGCCAGCAGCTCCGGATGGGGCAACACTGAAGCTTTCTTT,CASSSGWGNTEAFF
TRBV30,TRBJ2-1,NA,TGTGCCTGGAGTTCAAACAATGAGCAGTTCTTC,CAWSSNNEQFF
TRBV27,TRBJ2-1,TRBD2,TGTGCCAGCAGTTTCGGACTAGTGGGCAATGAGCAGTTCTTC,CASSFGLVGNEQFF
TRBV18,TRBJ2-1,TRBD2,TGTGCCAGCTCACCACCGCTAGCGGGATCGTCGAATGAGCAGTTCTTC,CASSPPLAGSSNEQFF
TRBV14,TRBJ2-6,TRBD1,TGTGCCAGCAGCCATTTACAGGGGGCCTCCCCCTCCTCTGGGGCCAACGTCCTGACTTTC,CASSHLQGASPSSGANVLTF
TRBV7-3,TRBJ2-1,NA,TGTGCCAGCAGCTTAAATGGAGTGTCCTACAATGAGCAGTTCTTC,CASSLNGVSYNEQFF
TRBV19,TRBJ1-2,TRBD1,TGCGCCAGTAACCCTCCGGGACAGGGGGCCTATGGCTACACCTTC,CASNPPGQGAYGYTF
TRBV7-2,TRBJ2-5,TRBD2,TGTGCCAGCAGCCCCCGGACTAGCTGGCAGACCCAGTACTTC,CASSPRTSWQTQYF
TRBV19,TRBJ2-1,TRBD2,TGTGCCAGTGCAACTAGCGGGAAGTCCTACAATGAGCAGTTCTTC,CASATSGKSYNEQFF
TRBV7-9,TRBJ2-1,TRBD2,TGTGCCAGCAGCTCTACTAGCGGGAGGGTGGCTGAGCAGTTCTTC,CASSSTSGRVAEQFF
TRBV19,TRBJ1-1,TRBD1,TGTGCCAGTAGTCCGACAGGGGAGAGGACTGAAGCTTTCTTT,CASSPTGERTEAFF
TRBV12-5,TRBJ2-7,NA,TGTGCTAGTGGTTTGTCAACAGGGACGGGCGAGCAGTACTTC,CASGLSTGTGEQYF
TRBV4-2,TRBJ2-7,NA,TGTGCCAGCAGCCAAGGGCCACGACCGAGGGCCCACGAGCAGTACTTC,CASSQGPRPRAHEQYF
TRBV7-9,TRBJ1-5,NA,TGTGCCAGCAGCCAGGGCGGCAATCAGCCCCAGCATTTT,CASSQGGNQPQHF
TRBV4-2,TRBJ2-3,NA,TGTGCCAGCAGCCAAGGTAGCTACGATACGCAGTATTTT,CASSQGSYDTQYF
TRBV7-2,TRBJ1-5,NA,TGTGCCAGCAGCTTATCCCCGGGGGGGACCCATCAGCCCCAGCATTTT,CASSLSPGGTHQPQHF
TRBV5-1,TRBJ2-2,NA,TGCGCCAGCAGCCTACGTCTAACCGGGGAGCTGTTTTTT,CASSLRLTGELFF
TRBV5-1,TRBJ2-3,NA,TGCGCCAGCAGCTTAACGGGAGCCCAGGATACGCAGTATTTT,CASSLTGAQDTQYF
TRBV4-1,TRBJ1-1,NA,TGCGCCAGCAGCCAGCTGGGCCGAAGGCCTGAAGCTTTCTTT,CASSQLGRRPEAFF
TRBV20-1,TRBJ2-7,TRBD2,TGCAGTGGGGGGGGATCCTACGAGCAGTACTTC,CSGGGSYEQYF